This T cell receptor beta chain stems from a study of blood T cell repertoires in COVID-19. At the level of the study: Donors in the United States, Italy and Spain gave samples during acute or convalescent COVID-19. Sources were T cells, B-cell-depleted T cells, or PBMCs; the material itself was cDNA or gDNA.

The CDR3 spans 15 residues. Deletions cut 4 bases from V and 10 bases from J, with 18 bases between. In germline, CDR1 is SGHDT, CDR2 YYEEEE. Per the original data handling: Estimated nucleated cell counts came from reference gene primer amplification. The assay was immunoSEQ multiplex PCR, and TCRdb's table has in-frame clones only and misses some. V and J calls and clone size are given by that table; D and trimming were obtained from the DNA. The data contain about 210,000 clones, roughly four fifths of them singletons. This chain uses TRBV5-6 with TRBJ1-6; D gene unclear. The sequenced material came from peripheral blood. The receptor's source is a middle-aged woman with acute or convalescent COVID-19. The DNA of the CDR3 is TGTGCCAGCAGCGGACCCGGGAGTCTAGTCTCACCCCTCCACTTT. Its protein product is CASSGPGSLVSPLHF.